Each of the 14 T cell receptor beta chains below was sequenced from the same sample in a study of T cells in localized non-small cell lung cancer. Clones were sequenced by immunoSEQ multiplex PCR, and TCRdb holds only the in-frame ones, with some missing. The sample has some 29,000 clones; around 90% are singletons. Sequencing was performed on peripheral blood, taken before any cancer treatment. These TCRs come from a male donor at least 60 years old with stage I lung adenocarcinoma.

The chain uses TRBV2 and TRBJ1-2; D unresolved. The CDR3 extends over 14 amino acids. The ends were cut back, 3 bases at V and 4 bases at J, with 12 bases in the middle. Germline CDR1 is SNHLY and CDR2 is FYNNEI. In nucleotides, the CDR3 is TGTGCCAGCAGTGAGGAGGCCGAAGGCTATGGCTACACCTTC. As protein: CASSEEAEGYGYTF.

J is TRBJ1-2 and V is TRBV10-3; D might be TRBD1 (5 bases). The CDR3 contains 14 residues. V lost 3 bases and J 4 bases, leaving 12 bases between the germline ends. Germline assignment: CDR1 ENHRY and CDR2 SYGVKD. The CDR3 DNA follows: TGTGCCATCAGTGATTGGGGCAGTAGCTATGGCTACACCTTC. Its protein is CAISDWGSSYGYTF.

This CDR3 reads CAWSPSTSGGAKYF. CDR3 DNA: TGTGCCTGGAGTCCCTCGACTAGCGGGGGGGCCAAGTACTTC. The chain links TRBV30 to TRBJ2-5; 14 nucleotides line up with TRBD2. With 2 bases clipped from V and 12 bases from J, the junction kept 8 bases outside the gene matches. The CDR3 length is 14 residues. CDR1 is GTSNPN, CDR2 SVGIG, per germline (reference sequence).

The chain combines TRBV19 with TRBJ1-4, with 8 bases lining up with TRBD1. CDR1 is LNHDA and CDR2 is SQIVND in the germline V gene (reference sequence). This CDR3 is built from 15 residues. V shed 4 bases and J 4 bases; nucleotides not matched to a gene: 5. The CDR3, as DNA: TGTGCCAGTAGTACCCACACAGGGGGTAATGAAAAACTGTTTTTT. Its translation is CASSTHTGGNEKLFF.

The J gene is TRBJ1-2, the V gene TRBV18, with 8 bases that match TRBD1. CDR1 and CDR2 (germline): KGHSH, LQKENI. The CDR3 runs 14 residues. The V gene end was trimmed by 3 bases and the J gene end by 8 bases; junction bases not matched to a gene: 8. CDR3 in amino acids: CASSPIGTGRGYTF. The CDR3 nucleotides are TGTGCCAGCTCACCTATCGGGACAGGCCGCGGCTACACCTTC. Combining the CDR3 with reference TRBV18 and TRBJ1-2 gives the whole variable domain NAGVMQNPRHLVRRRGQEARLRCSPMKGHSHVYWYRQLPEEGLKFMVYLQKENIIDESGMPKERFSAEFPKEGPSILRIQQVVRGDSAAYFCASSPIGTGRGYTFGSGTRLTVV.

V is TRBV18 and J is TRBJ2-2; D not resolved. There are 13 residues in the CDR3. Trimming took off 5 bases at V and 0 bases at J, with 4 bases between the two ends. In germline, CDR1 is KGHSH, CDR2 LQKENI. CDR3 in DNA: TGTGCCAGCTCATCTGCGAACACCGGGGAGCTGTTTTTT. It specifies CASSSANTGELFF.

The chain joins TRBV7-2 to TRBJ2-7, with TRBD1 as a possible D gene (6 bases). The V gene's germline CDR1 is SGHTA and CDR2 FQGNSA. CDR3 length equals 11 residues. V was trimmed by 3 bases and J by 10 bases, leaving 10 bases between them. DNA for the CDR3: TGTGCCAGCAGCTTCTACAGGGTACAGTACTTC. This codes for CASSFYRVQYF.

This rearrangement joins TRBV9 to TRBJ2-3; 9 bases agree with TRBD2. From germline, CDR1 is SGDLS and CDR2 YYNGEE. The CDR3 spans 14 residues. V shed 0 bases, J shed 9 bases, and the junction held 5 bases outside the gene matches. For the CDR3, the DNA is TGTGCCAGCAGCGTAGGCGGGGGGGCCGACACGCAGTATTTT. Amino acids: CASSVGGGADTQYF.

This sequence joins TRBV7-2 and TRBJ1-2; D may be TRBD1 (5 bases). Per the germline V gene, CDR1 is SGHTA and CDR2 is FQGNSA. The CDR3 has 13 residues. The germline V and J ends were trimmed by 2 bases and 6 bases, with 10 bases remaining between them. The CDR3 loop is CASSLTQGNGYTF. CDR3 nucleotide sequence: TGTGCCAGCAGCTTAACCCAGGGTAATGGCTACACCTTC.

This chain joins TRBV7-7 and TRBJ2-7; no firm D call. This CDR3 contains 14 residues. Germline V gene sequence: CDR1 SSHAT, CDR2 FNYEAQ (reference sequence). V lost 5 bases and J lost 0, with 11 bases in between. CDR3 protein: CASSPQPNSYEQYF. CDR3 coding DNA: TGTGCCAGCAGCCCCCAACCCAACTCCTACGAGCAGTACTTC.

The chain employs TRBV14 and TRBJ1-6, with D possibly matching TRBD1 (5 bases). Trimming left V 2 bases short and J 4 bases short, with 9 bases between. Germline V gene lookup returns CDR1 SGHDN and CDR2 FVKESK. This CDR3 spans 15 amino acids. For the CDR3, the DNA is TGTGCCAGCAGCCAACTCTGGGGGTATAATTCACCCCTCCACTTT. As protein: CASSQLWGYNSPLHF. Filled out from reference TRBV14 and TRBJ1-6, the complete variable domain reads EAGVTQFPSHSVIEKGQTVTLRCDPISGHDNLYWYRRVMGKEIKFLLHFVKESKQDESGMPNNRFLAERTGGTYSTLKVQPAELEDSGVYFCASSQLWGYNSPLHFGNGTRLTVT.

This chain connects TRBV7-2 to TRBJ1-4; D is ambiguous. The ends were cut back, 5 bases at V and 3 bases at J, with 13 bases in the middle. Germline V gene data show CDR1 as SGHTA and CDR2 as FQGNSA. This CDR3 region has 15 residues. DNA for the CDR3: TGTGCCAGCAGCCGAGGCGGGAGAGCTAATGAAAAACTGTTTTTT. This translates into CASSRGGRANEKLFF.

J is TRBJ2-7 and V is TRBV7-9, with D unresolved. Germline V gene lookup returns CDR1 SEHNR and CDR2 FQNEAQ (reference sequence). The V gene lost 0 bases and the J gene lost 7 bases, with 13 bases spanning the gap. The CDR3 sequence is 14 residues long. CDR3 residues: CASSLATDPREQYF. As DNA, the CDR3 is TGTGCCAGCAGCTTAGCCACGGACCCACGGGAGCAGTACTTC.

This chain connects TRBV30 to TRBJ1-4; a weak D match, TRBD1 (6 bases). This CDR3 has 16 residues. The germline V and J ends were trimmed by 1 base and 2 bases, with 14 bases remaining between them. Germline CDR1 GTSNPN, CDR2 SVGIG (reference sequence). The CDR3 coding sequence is TGTGCCTGGAGTGCCCGCGGGGGGGCCACTAATGAAAAACTGTTTTTT. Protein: CAWSARGGATNEKLFF.